This TCR beta chain was documented in a study of T cells in Graves' hyperthyroidism and ophthalmopathy. Whole-study context: The authors collected peripheral blood at initial diagnosis, before any treatment.

This clonotype came up a few times. Trimming removed 3 bases at V and 7 bases at J, with 15 bases between. The CDR3 consists of 14 residues. In germline, CDR1 is KGHSH, CDR2 LQKENI. 8.5 to 10 ml of fresh peripheral blood supplied the PBMCs. The TCR beta CDR3 regions underwent amplification using RNA transcripts as the source. TCR CDR3 regions were first amplified by RT-PCR with HTBI primers. TCRdb re-called the multiplex PCR reads through MiXCR, storing one row per CDR3 protein. The table records approximately 400,000 distinct CDR3 sequences, 15% to 17% of them present only once. The TCR originated in a woman aged 18-29 years with Graves' hyperthyroidism. The chain recombines TRBV18 with TRBJ1-1; D uncertain. The material sequenced was blood. CDR3 nucleotides: TGTGCCAGCTCACCTACCGGAGGAGGCAATGAAGCTTTCTTT. Its protein is CASSPTGGGNEAFF.